The 24 T cell receptor beta chains in this list originate from one sample, sequenced in a study of T cell repertoires in ileal Crohn's disease. This table comes from immunoSEQ multiplex PCR, and its TCRdb copy is limited to in-frame clones, with some not included. Seen here are some 11,000 clones, 72% observed once, and the top ten hold 6% to 8.5%. Time point described: neoterminal ileum biopsy at postoperative endoscopy, about 6 months after surgery. The sample was ileal tissue. These receptors originate from an adult with Crohn's disease.

The chain links TRBV5-1 to TRBJ1-4; D is undetermined. Deletions cut 4 bases from V and 3 bases from J, with 7 bases between. CDR1 and CDR2 from the germline V gene are SGHRS and YFSETQ. The CDR3 loop spans 13 amino acids. CDR3 sequence: CASSARANEKLFF. The CDR3 bases are TGCGCCAGCAGCGCGCGAGCTAATGAAAAACTGTTTTTT.

The count of this clone is one. This rearrangement joins TRBV7-2 to TRBJ2-3; D not resolved. CDR1 and CDR2 (germline): SGHTA, FQGNSA. This CDR3 is 15 amino acids long. Trimming cost V 2 bases and J 0 bases, with 9 bases left between them. CDR3 nucleotides: TGTGCCAGCAGCTTAATGGCGGAAAGCACAGATACGCAGTATTTT. Translated, it gives CASSLMAESTDTQYF.

This clone was recorded once. V and J are TRBV5-1 and TRBJ1-4; D might be TRBD1 (5 bases). V lost 0 bases and J lost 8, with 17 bases in between. Germline CDR1 reads SGHRS; CDR2 reads YFSETQ. The CDR3 spans 16 residues. This chain's CDR3 is CASSLAWRWDYEKLFF. Here the CDR3 DNA reads TGCGCCAGCAGCTTGGCCTGGCGATGGGACTACGAAAAACTGTTTTTT.

V is TRBV7-8 and J is TRBJ2-5, with a tentative D call TRBD2 (5 bases). Trimming left V 5 bases short and J 5 bases short, with 9 bases between. Germline CDR1 reads SGHVS; CDR2 reads FQNEAQ. There are 12 residues in the CDR3. DNA for the CDR3: TGTGCCAGCAGCGCTAGCACGGAGACCCAGTACTTC. Residues: CASSASTETQYF.

The chain uses TRBV13 and TRBJ2-1; D not certain. CDR1 is PRHDT and CDR2 is FYEKMQ in the germline V gene (reference sequence). V was shortened by 8 bases and J by 3 bases, with 11 bases between the two germline ends. There are 13 residues in the CDR3. The CDR3 here is CASGLTYYNEQFF. CDR3 bases: TGTGCCAGCGGGCTTACGTACTACAATGAGCAGTTCTTC.

The rearrangement links TRBV2 to TRBJ1-1; 7 nucleotides align to TRBD1. The J segment lost 1 base and the V segment lost 5 bases, leaving 13 bases of the junction unmatched. The length of the CDR3 is 17 residues. The germline gives CDR1 SNHLY, CDR2 FYNNEI. The CDR3 coding sequence is TGTGCCAGCAGTTCTACCACACGTAACAGGGGGAACACTGAAGCTTTCTTT. Encoded protein: CASSSTTRNRGNTEAFF.

The J gene is TRBJ2-5, the V gene TRBV29-1, with 7 bases that match TRBD1. The J call may be faulty, since TRBJ2-7 better matches the DNA end. The CDR3 runs to 13 residues. From germline, CDR1 is SQVTM and CDR2 ANQGSEA. The chain's CDR3 is CSAQRQGSYEQYF. The CDR3 DNA sequence: TGCAGCGCGCAACGACAGGGATCCTACGAGCAGTACTTC.

This rearrangement joins TRBV21-1 to TRBJ2-7; the table names TRBD1, a call not compared with the DNA. TRBV21-1 counts as a pseudogene. This CDR3 is built from 19 residues. Written as DNA, the CDR3 is TGTGCCAGCAGCAGAAAGCCGAGAAACAGGGGGCATAGTAGGTACGAGCAGTACTTC. This translates into CASSRKPRNRGHSRYEQYF.

This clone was seen a single time. The chain uses TRBV11-2 and TRBJ2-7; D is uncertain. This CDR3 is 13 amino acids long. Trimming removed 0 bases at V and 5 bases at J, with 8 bases between. Germline-derived CDR1 and CDR2 are SGHAT and FQNNGV. The CDR3 DNA reads TGTGCCAGCAGCTTAGACAGGTTCCACGAGCAGTACTTC. Translating it yields CASSLDRFHEQYF.

Relative to its sample, this clone is medium-sized. This chain joins TRBV21-1 and TRBJ2-7; the table gives TRBD2 as D, unverified against the DNA. TRBV21-1 is annotated as a pseudogene. There are 10 residues in the CDR3. CDR3 DNA sequence: TGTGCCAGCAGCCCCCGCGAGCAGTACTTC. Amino acid sequence: CASSPREQYF.

The V call is TRBV7-9, the J call TRBJ2-1, with 10 nucleotides matching TRBD1. The CDR3 contains 15 residues. Germline CDR1 SEHNR, CDR2 FQNEAQ (reference sequence). V was pared by 4 bases and J by 3 bases, with 3 bases of the junction left unmatched. This CDR3 is CASSWGQGLYNEQFF. The CDR3 DNA reads as TGTGCCAGCAGCTGGGGACAGGGGCTCTACAATGAGCAGTTCTTC.

The J gene is TRBJ2-7, the V gene TRBV27; 12 positions agree with TRBD2. After removal of 5 bases from V and 2 bases from J, the junction contained 4 bases not matched to a gene. The CDR3 spans 15 residues. The V gene's germline CDR1 is MNHEY and CDR2 SMNVEV (reference sequence). Here the CDR3 DNA reads TGTGCCAGCAGTGCACTAGCGGGGGGTCCCTACGAGCAGTACTTC. It is translated as CASSALAGGPYEQYF.

This clone occurred a few times. V is TRBV18 and J is TRBJ1-4; 10 bases are shared with TRBD1. J was trimmed by 8 bases and V by 3 bases; bases with no gene match: 3. The CDR3 has 14 residues. CDR1 and CDR2 from the germline V gene are KGHSH and LQKENI. The CDR3 nucleotides are TGTGCCAGCTCACCGGGACAGGGGAACGAAAAACTGTTTTTT. It codes for CASSPGQGNEKLFF.

CDR3 in amino acids: CSVEIVGDYGYTF. For the CDR3, the DNA is TGCAGCGTTGAAATCGTAGGGGACTATGGCTACACCTTC. V gene TRBV29-1 combines with J gene TRBJ1-2, with D maybe TRBD1 (5 bases). This CDR3 region has 13 residues. Trimming removed 2 bases at V and 3 bases at J, with 10 bases between. Germline CDR1 reads SQVTM; CDR2 reads ANQGSEA.

This chain connects TRBV18 to TRBJ2-1, with D maybe TRBD1 (8 bases). Germline CDR1 and CDR2: KGHSH and LQKENI. The CDR3 spans 16 residues. The germline V and J ends were trimmed by 6 bases and 4 bases, with 19 bases remaining between them. The CDR3 region has the DNA TGTGCCAGCTCCCCTATACAGGGGGGGCAATACAATGAGCAGTTCTTC. Protein product: CASSPIQGGQYNEQFF.

This clone has only a few counts. This chain joins TRBV7-9 and TRBJ1-1; no definite D call. Germline V CDR1 and CDR2: SEHNR, FQNEAQ (reference sequence). The CDR3 has 14 amino acids. Trimming removed 4 bases at V and 1 base at J, with 10 bases between. As DNA, the CDR3 is TGTGCCAGCAGCTCACTATCCGCGAACACTGAAGCTTTCTTT. This gives the protein CASSSLSANTEAFF.

The V and J genes are TRBV6-5 and TRBJ2-1, with a weak D call TRBD2 (5 bases). The CDR3 loop spans 16 amino acids. From germline, CDR1 is MNHEY and CDR2 SVGAGI. V dropped 0 bases and J dropped 8 bases, with 17 bases sitting between them. The CDR3 DNA is TGTGCCAGCAGTTACTCCGTTGCGGGCCCCCTGGATGAGCAGTTCTTC. It encodes CASSYSVAGPLDEQFF.

The gene calls are TRBV29-1 and TRBJ1-6; D remains unclear. The CDR3 totals 13 residues. Trimming pared 0 bases from V and 10 bases from J, leaving 10 bases between. Per the germline V gene, CDR1 is SQVTM and CDR2 is ANQGSEA. The CDR3 region is CSVEEQTGSPLHF. DNA for the CDR3: TGCAGCGTTGAAGAGCAAACCGGGTCACCCCTCCACTTT.

This clone was observed a few times. The V gene is TRBV6-4, the J gene TRBJ2-6; unclear D gene. Germline values: CDR1 MRHNA, CDR2 SNTAGT. V dropped 5 bases and J dropped 0 bases, with 5 bases sitting between them. CDR3 length equals 14 residues. Here the CDR3 reads CASSPDSGANVLTF. For the CDR3, the DNA is TGTGCCAGCAGTCCAGACTCTGGGGCCAACGTCCTGACTTTC.

V usage is TRBV19 and J usage is TRBJ2-2; 12 bases agree with TRBD2. The germline V gene encodes CDR1 LNHDA and CDR2 SQIVND (reference sequence). This CDR3 contains 17 residues. V gave up 1 base and J gave up 7 bases; unmatched junction bases: 7. The CDR3 loop is CASSIARLAGEIGELFF. CDR3 DNA sequence: TGTGCCAGTAGTATAGCTAGACTAGCGGGAGAAATCGGGGAGCTGTTTTTT.

By proportion, this clone is medium-sized. J is TRBJ2-7 and V is TRBV6-6; D possibly corresponds to TRBD1 (6 bases). The germline CDR1 and CDR2 sequences are MNHNY and SVGAGI (reference sequence). Trimming stripped 6 bases from V and 6 bases from J, with 12 bases between. The CDR3 is 12 residues long. DNA for the CDR3: TGTGCCAGCAGCTCCGACAGGTTCGAGCAGTACTTC. It yields the protein CASSSDRFEQYF.

The chain recombines TRBV7-2 with TRBJ2-1; 11 bases fit TRBD2. This CDR3 has 16 amino acids. With 1 base clipped from V and 8 bases from J, the junction kept 7 bases outside the gene matches. Looked up from germline, CDR1 is SGHTA and CDR2 is FQGNSA. This chain's CDR3 is CASSLETSGGHYEQFF. CDR3 nucleotides: TGTGCCAGCAGCTTAGAAACTAGCGGGGGCCACTATGAGCAGTTCTTC.

This clone was counted only a few times. CDR3 nucleotide sequence: TGTGCCAGTATGGGCGGGCATCGGGAGCTGTTTTTT. Its translation: CASMGGHRELFF. The rearrangement links TRBV19 to TRBJ2-2; D may be TRBD2 (5 bases). CDR1 LNHDA and CDR2 SQIVND come from the germline V gene (reference sequence). The V and J ends lost 7 bases and 9 bases respectively, with 12 bases between them. The CDR3 runs 12 residues. Based on the CDR3 plus reference TRBV19 and TRBJ2-2, the full variable domain is DGGITQSPKYLFRKEGQNVTLSCEQNLNHDAMYWYRQDPGQGLRLIYYSQIVNDFQKGDIAEGYSVSREKKESFPLTVTSAQKNPTAFYLCASMGGHRELFFGEGSRLTVL.

V is TRBV29-1 and J is TRBJ2-4; the D gene is possibly TRBD2 (6 bases). Trimming left V 5 bases short and J 4 bases short, with 9 bases between. This CDR3 is 12 amino acids long. Germline V lookup: CDR1 SQVTM, CDR2 ANQGSEA. The CDR3 region has the DNA TGCAGCGTTATAGCGGATAAAAACATTCAGTACTTC. This codes for CSVIADKNIQYF. Using reference TRBV29-1 and TRBJ2-4 for the parts outside the CDR3, the full variable domain is SAVISQKPSRDICQRGTSLTIQCQVDSQVTMMFWYRQQPGQSLTLIATANQGSEATYESGFVIDKFPISRPNLTFSTLTVSNMSPEDSSIYLCSVIADKNIQYFGAGTRLSVL.